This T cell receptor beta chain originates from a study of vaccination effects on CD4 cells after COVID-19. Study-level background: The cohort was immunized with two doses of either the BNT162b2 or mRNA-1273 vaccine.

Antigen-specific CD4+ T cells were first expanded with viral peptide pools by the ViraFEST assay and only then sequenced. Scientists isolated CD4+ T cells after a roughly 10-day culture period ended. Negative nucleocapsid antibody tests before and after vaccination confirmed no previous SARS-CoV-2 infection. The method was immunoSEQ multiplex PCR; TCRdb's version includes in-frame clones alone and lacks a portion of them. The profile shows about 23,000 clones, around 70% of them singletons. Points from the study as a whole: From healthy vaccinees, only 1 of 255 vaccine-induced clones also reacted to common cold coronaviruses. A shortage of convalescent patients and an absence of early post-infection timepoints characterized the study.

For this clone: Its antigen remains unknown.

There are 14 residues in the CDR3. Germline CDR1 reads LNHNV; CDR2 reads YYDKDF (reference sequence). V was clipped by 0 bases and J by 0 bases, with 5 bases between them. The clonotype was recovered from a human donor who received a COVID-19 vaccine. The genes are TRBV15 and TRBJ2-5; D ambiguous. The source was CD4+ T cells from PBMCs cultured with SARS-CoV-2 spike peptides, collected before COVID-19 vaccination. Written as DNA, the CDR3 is TGTGCCACCAGCAGAGAGTGGAACCAAGAGACCCAGTACTTC. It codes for CATSREWNQETQYF.